These 10 T cell receptor beta chains originate from one sample sequenced in a study of T cell responses to AZD1222 COVID-19 vaccine. Here immunoSEQ multiplex PCR was the method, and the copy in TCRdb shows in-frame clones only, minus some. The sample has 75,000 to 100,000 clones, roughly 88% seen once; the top ten hold 4.5% to 6%. The sample here was peripheral blood, taken on day 0 of AZD1222 vaccination. These receptors came from an adult in good health.

V gene TRBV28 combines with J gene TRBJ1-1, with D unclear. CDR1 is MDHEN and CDR2 is SYDVKM in the germline V gene. Between the trimmed V and J ends, which lost 2 bases and 4 bases, there was a span of 8 bases. The CDR3 spans 13 residues. For the CDR3, the DNA is TGTGCCAGCAGTTTACACGGATCCACTGAAGCTTTCTTT. The encoded protein is CASSLHGSTEAFF.

This clone has only one observation. V usage is TRBV2 and J usage is TRBJ2-2, with 11 bases fitting TRBD2. Germline values: CDR1 SNHLY, CDR2 FYNNEI. Trimming cost V 5 bases and J 5 bases; bases outside gene matches: 7. CDR3 length: 16 amino acids. The CDR3 sequence is CASSPGLAEGTGELFF. DNA for the CDR3: TGTGCCAGCAGTCCGGGACTAGCGGAGGGGACCGGGGAGCTGTTTTTT.

This clone has only one observation. DNA of the CDR3: TGTGCCAGCAGTTTACTCGGGAGTAGCACAGATACGCAGTATTTT. Protein product: CASSLLGSSTDTQYF. This chain uses TRBV27 with TRBJ2-3; a possible D gene is TRBD2 (6 bases). Germline CDR1 and CDR2: MNHEY and SMNVEV (reference sequence). The CDR3 consists of 15 residues. Trimming removed 2 bases from V and 0 bases from J, with 9 bases in between.

This sequence joins TRBV28 and TRBJ1-1; tentatively, D is TRBD1 (6 bases). Per the germline V gene, CDR1 is MDHEN and CDR2 is SYDVKM. The CDR3 is 13 residues long. Trimming pared 8 bases from V and 11 bases from J, leaving 21 bases between. The CDR3 coding sequence is TGTGCCAGCGACACCCAGGGGAAGATCCGGGCTTTCTTT. Translation gives CASDTQGKIRAFF.

V gene TRBV19 combines with J gene TRBJ2-7; 8 nucleotides agree with TRBD2. The CDR3 sequence is 15 residues long. V shed 1 base, J shed 4 bases, and the junction held 6 bases outside the gene matches. Germline CDR1 reads LNHDA; CDR2 reads SQIVND (reference sequence). The CDR3 DNA is TGTGCCAGTAGTATAGCCGGACTAGCATCGTACGAGCAGTACTTC. This codes for CASSIAGLASYEQYF.

This rearrangement joins TRBV19 to TRBJ1-1; 8 nucleotides agree with TRBD1. Germline V gene data show CDR1 as LNHDA and CDR2 as SQIVND (reference sequence). V shed 4 bases, J shed 6 bases, and the junction held 10 bases outside the gene matches. This CDR3 has 15 residues. CDR3 DNA: TGTGCCAGTAGTAGACGGACAGGGAAGATGTCTGAAGCTTTCTTT. This translates into CASSRRTGKMSEAFF.

V is TRBV4-2 and J is TRBJ2-3; 7 positions match TRBD1. This CDR3 region has 15 residues. CDR1 and CDR2 (germline): LGHNA, YNFKEQ. The V and J ends lost 0 bases and 3 bases, in that order; junction bases with no gene match: 3. The CDR3 DNA reads as TGTGCCAGCAGCCAAGAGGGCAGGGGGACAGATACGCAGTATTTT. Its translation: CASSQEGRGTDTQYF.

J is TRBJ2-2 and V is TRBV7-9, with TRBD1 as a possible D gene (5 bases). V lost 0 bases to trimming and J lost 3 bases, with 14 bases between them. Germline lookup yields CDR1 SEHNR and CDR2 FQNEAQ (reference sequence). The CDR3 spans 17 residues. The CDR3 sequence: CASSLAQGREDTGELFF. CDR3 bases: TGTGCCAGCAGCTTAGCTCAGGGCAGGGAAGACACCGGGGAGCTGTTTTTT.

V and J are TRBV4-2 and TRBJ2-7; D unclear. V was cut by 1 base and J by 2 bases, with 9 bases left in between. Germline CDR1 LGHNA, CDR2 YNFKEQ. CDR3 size: 14 residues. CDR3 DNA sequence: TGTGCCAGCAGCCAAGGGACGCGAACCTACGAGCAGTACTTC. Protein: CASSQGTRTYEQYF.

The gene calls are TRBV18 and TRBJ2-2; possibly TRBD1 or TRBD2 for D (5 bases each). There are 17 residues in the CDR3. Per the germline V gene, CDR1 is KGHSH and CDR2 is LQKENI. V was shortened by 3 bases and J by 6 bases, with 20 bases between the two germline ends. CDR3 nucleotides: TGTGCCAGCTCACCCCAGGCACTTATCCTGGGGGCCGGGGAGCTGTTTTTT. Its translation: CASSPQALILGAGELFF.